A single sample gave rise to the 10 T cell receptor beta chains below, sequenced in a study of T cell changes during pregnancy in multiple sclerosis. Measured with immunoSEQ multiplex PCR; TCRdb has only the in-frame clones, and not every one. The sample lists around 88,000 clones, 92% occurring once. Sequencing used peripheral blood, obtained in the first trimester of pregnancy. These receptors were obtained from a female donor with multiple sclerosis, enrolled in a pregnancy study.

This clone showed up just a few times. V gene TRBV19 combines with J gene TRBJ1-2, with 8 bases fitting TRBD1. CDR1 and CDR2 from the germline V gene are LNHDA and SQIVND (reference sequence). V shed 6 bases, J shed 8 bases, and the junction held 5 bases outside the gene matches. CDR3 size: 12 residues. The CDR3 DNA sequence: TGTGCCAGTAGCCAACAGGGGGTCGGCTACACCTTC. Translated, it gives CASSQQGVGYTF.

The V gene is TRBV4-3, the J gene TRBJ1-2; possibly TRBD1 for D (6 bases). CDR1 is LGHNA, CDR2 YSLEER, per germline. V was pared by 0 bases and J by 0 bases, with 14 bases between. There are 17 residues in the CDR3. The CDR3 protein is CASSQDRGGAANYGYTF. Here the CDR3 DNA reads TGCGCCAGCAGCCAAGATCGGGGGGGGGCTGCTAACTATGGCTACACCTTC.

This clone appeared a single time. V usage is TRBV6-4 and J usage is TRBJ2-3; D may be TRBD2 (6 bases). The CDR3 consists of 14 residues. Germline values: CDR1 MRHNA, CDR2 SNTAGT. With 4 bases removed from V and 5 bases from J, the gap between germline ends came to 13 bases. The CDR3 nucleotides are TGTGCCAGCAGTGTGAACCTGGGGGGAGATACGCAGTATTTT. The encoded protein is CASSVNLGGDTQYF.

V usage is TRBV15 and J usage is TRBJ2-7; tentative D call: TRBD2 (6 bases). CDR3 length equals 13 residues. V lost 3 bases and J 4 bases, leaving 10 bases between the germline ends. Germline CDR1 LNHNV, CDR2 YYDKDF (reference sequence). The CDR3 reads CATSRGGPYEQYF. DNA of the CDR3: TGTGCCACCAGCAGGGGAGGCCCTTACGAGCAGTACTTC.

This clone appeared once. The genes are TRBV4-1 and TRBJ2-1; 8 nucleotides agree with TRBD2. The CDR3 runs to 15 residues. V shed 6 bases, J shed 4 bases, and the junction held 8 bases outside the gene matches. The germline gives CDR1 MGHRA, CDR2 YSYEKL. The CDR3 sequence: CASRFSGTRYNEQFF. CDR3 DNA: TGCGCCAGCAGGTTCTCCGGGACTAGGTACAATGAGCAGTTCTTC.

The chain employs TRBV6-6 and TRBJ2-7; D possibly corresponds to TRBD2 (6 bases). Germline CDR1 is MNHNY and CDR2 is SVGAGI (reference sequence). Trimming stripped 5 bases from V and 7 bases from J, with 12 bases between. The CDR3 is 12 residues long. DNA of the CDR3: TGTGCCAGCAGTAAGGAGGGGCGGGAGCAGTACTTC. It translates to CASSKEGREQYF.

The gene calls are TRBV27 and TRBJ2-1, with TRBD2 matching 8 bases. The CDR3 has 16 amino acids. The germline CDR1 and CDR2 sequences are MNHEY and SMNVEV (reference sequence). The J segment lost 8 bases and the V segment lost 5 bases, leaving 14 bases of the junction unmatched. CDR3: CASSQQASGSRHEQFF. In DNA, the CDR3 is TGTGCCAGCAGTCAGCAGGCCAGCGGGAGTCGCCATGAGCAGTTCTTC.

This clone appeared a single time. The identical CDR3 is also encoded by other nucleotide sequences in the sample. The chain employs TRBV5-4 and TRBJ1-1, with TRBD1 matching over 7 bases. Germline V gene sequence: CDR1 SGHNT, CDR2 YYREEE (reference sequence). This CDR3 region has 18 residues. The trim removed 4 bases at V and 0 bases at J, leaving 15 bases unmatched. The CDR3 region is CASSHQRRGPEMNTEAFF. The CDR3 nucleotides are TGTGCCAGCAGCCATCAGCGAAGGGGGCCGGAAATGAACACTGAAGCTTTCTTT.

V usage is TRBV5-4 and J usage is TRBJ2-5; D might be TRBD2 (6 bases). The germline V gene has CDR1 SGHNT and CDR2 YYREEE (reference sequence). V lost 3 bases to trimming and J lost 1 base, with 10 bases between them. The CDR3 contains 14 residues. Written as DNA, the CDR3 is TGTGCCAGCAGCTGGGCTAGCGTCCAAGAGACCCAGTACTTC. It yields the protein CASSWASVQETQYF.

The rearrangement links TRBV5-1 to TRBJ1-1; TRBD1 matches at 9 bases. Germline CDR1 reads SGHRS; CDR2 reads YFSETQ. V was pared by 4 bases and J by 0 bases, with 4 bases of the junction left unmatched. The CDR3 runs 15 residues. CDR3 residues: CASSDGQGMNTEAFF. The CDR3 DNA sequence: TGCGCCAGCAGCGACGGACAGGGGATGAACACTGAAGCTTTCTTT.